This TCR beta chain was documented in a study of T cell responses to AZD1222 COVID-19 vaccine. Study-wide results and caveats: None of the repertoires were sampled until the peak T cell response had passed. Dominant CD4 TCR responses targeted spike regions 160-218 and 743-854.

Sequencing was performed with immunoSEQ multiplex PCR; in TCRdb, only in-frame clones are kept and a portion is missing. The table has about 140,000 clones, 70% to 90% seen once. Trimming shortened V by 8 bases and J by 0 bases, and 6 bases separated the two germline ends. Germline V gene sequence: CDR1 MNHNY, CDR2 SVGAGI (reference sequence). This CDR3 contains 12 residues. Note on this clone: Its antigen is not identified.

Sequenced material: peripheral blood, taken on day 0 of AZD1222 vaccination. This sequence joins TRBV6-6 and TRBJ2-3; no reliable D call. This receptor was taken from an adult in good health. CDR3 DNA sequence: TGTGCCAGCCAGGCTAGCACAGATACGCAGTATTTT. Protein: CASQASTDTQYF.